This T cell receptor beta chain came from a study of response to subunit inactivated influenza vaccine. Study-wide findings and caveats: Authors suggested that a seasonal influenza vaccination recruits few new T cells each time.

This clonotype showed up just a few times. What it binds is unknown. The V gene's germline CDR1 is SGHTS and CDR2 YDEGEE. The CDR3 has 15 amino acids. V dropped 1 base and J dropped 4 bases, with 11 bases sitting between them. TCRdb ran MiXCR on the RT-PCR reads and lists one entry per CDR3 protein. The sample contains under 800,000 distinct CDR3 sequences, about 14% of which appear only once. The sequences come from PBMCs from blood, collected less than 15 days before vaccination. The sequence was collected from a middle-aged man who received an inactivated influenza vaccine. The J gene is TRBJ2-2, the V gene TRBV5-8; TRBD1 might be the D (6 bases). CDR3 sequence: CASSLSQGFTGELFF. CDR3 sequence (DNA): TGTGCCAGCAGCTTGAGTCAGGGGTTCACCGGGGAGCTGTTTTTT.